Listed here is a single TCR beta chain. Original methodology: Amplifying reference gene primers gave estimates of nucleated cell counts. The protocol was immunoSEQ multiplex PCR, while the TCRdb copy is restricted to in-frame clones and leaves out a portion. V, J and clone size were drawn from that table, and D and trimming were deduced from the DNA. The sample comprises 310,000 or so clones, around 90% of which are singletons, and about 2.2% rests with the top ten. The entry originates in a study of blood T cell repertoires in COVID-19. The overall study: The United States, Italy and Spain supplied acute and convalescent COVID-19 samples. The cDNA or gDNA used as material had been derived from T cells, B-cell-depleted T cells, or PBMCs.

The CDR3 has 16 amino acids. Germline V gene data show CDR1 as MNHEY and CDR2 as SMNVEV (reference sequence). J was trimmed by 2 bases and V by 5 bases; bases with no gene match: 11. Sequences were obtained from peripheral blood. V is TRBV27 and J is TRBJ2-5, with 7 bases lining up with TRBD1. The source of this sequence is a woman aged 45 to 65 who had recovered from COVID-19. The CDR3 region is CASSTREQGKQETQYF. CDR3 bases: TGTGCCAGCAGTACACGAGAACAGGGGAAACAAGAGACCCAGTACTTC.